One and the same sample provided the 15 T cell receptor beta chains below, sequenced in a study of metastatic and nonmetastatic thyroid tumors. All patients were treatment-naive before thyroid surgery. With MiXCR, TCRdb called clones anew from the PCR reads. The repertoire includes over 8,000 clones, roughly 30% of them detected once, and 16% sits in the top ten. Sequencing input: adjacent normal tissue. These receptors all come from a female donor with papillary thyroid cancer or a benign thyroid nodule (not recorded which). Some clones in this sample may be carry-over from other donors' samples.

This clone was recorded many times. The chain carries TRBV2 and TRBJ1-5; 7 bases line up with TRBD1. This CDR3 spans 15 amino acids. CDR1 is SNHLY, CDR2 FYNNEI, per germline. V shed 6 bases and J 7 bases; nucleotides not matched to a gene: 12. The CDR3 bases are TGTGCCAGCAGCCCCCAGCGGGCAGGGGGACAGCCCCAGCATTTT. Encoded protein: CASSPQRAGGQPQHF.

The chain combines TRBV12-3 or TRBV12-4 with TRBJ2-1, with 8 bases that match TRBD2. The CDR3 consists of 12 residues. V trimming: 6 bases; J trimming: 12 bases; junction bases outside the gene matches: 7. DNA of the CDR3: TGTGCCAGCAGCCAAGATCGGGAGGGGCAGTTCTTC. Translated, it gives CASSQDREGQFF.

The genes are TRBV20-1 and TRBJ2-7; 11 bases line up with TRBD1. Germline CDR1 reads DFQATT; CDR2 reads SNEGSKA (reference sequence). There are 13 residues in the CDR3. Trimming took 5 bases from V and 7 from J; bases not matched to a gene: 7. The chain's CDR3 is CSASGTGGREQYF. The DNA for the CDR3 is TGCAGTGCTTCCGGGACAGGGGGAAGGGAGCAGTACTTC.

This clone was detected only once. The CDR3 DNA reads as TGTGCCAGCAGCGGGGGACTAGCGGGGATGACAGATACGCAGTATTTT. It specifies CASSGGLAGMTDTQYF. V usage is TRBV9 and J usage is TRBJ2-3; TRBD2 aligns across 13 bases. Trimming took 3 bases from V and 3 from J; bases not matched to a gene: 4. This CDR3 region has 16 residues. Per germline, CDR1 SGDLS and CDR2 YYNGEE.

CDR3 sequence: CATSDSGTSGTYNEQFF. CDR3 bases: TGTGCCACCAGTGATTCTGGGACTAGCGGAACCTACAATGAGCAGTTCTTC. The chain has TRBV24-1 and TRBJ2-1; 11 bases line up with TRBD2. Germline loops: CDR1 KGHDR, CDR2 SFDVKD. Trimming took 2 bases from V and 2 from J; bases not matched to a gene: 4. The CDR3 consists of 17 residues.

Only a few counts were recorded for this clone. The CDR3 DNA follows: TGCGCCAGCAGCTTGGGCCCGATCCAGCCCCAGCATTTT. The encoded protein is CASSLGPIQPQHF. The V and J genes are TRBV5-1 and TRBJ1-5, with D uncertain. Trimming took off 0 bases at V and 7 bases at J, with 8 bases between the two ends. The germline CDR1 and CDR2 sequences are SGHRS and YFSETQ. This CDR3 has 13 residues.

This clone was seen more than once but under ten times. Germline is not matched at one junction end, which may reflect a read error. The CDR3 is CASSGPVGPQYF. The CDR3, as DNA: TGCGCCAGCAGTGGTCCGGTAGGACCCCAGTACTTC. This chain connects TRBV6-9 to TRBJ2-7; D is unclear. This CDR3 has 12 amino acids. CDR1 and CDR2 (germline): MNHGY, SVAAGI.

This clone came up a few times. V and J are TRBV28 and TRBJ2-3; no firm D call. The germline V gene has CDR1 MDHEN and CDR2 SYDVKM. V was clipped by 6 bases and J by 4 bases, with 20 bases between them. This CDR3 is built from 16 residues. The CDR3 here is CASSPIKGPGADTQYF. The CDR3 DNA reads as TGTGCCAGCAGCCCTATTAAAGGACCGGGCGCAGATACGCAGTATTTT.

On this clone itself: At one end the junction does not follow the germline gene, possibly because of a read error. At the DNA level, this CDR3 is encoded by other sequences in the same sample as well. The chain recombines TRBV5-1 with TRBJ2-7, with D possibly being TRBD1 (6 bases). CDR1 SGHRS and CDR2 YFSETQ come from the germline V gene. The CDR3 covers 13 residues. CDR3 sequence reads: CASSLTYRDEQYF. CDR3 nucleotides: TGTGCCAGCAGCTTGACCTACAGGGACGAGCAGTACTTC.

The CDR3 loop is CATSDFTYTGELFF. In DNA, the CDR3 is TGTGCCACCAGTGATTTCACTTACACCGGGGAGCTGTTTTTT. This sequence joins TRBV24-1 and TRBJ2-2, with unresolved D. Germline V gives CDR1 KGHDR, CDR2 SFDVKD. Trimming left V 1 base short and J 3 bases short, with 5 bases between. The CDR3 spans 14 residues.

V is TRBV20-1 and J is TRBJ1-1; D is unresolved. Between the trimmed V and J ends, which lost 0 bases and 8 bases, there was a span of 7 bases. The length of the CDR3 is 11 residues. Germline V lookup: CDR1 DFQATT, CDR2 SNEGSKA (reference sequence). The CDR3 nucleotides are TGCAGTGCTAGAGATGTGGGGGAAGCTTTCTTT. As protein: CSARDVGEAFF.

This clone was found a few times. The chain recombines TRBV10-3 with TRBJ2-7; the match to TRBD1 covers 10 bases. Trimming cost V 1 base and J 6 bases; bases outside gene matches: 3. The CDR3 loop spans 14 amino acids. Germline CDR1 ENHRY, CDR2 SYGVKD. The CDR3 loop reads CAISEWGQGIEQYF. CDR3 DNA: TGTGCCATCAGTGAGTGGGGACAGGGGATCGAGCAGTACTTC.

This sequence joins TRBV20-1 and TRBJ2-7; 9 bases are a match to TRBD2. The ends lost 3 bases at V and 3 bases at J; junction bases unmatched: 12. The CDR3 runs 16 residues. The germline V gene encodes CDR1 DFQATT and CDR2 SNEGSKA (reference sequence). The CDR3 reads CSASISRTSARYEQYF. The CDR3, as DNA: TGCAGTGCTAGTATTTCCCGGACTAGCGCCCGCTACGAGCAGTACTTC.

The CDR3 loop is CASSSNTPGGRRYF. The CDR3 region has the DNA TGTGCCAGCAGTTCTAATACTCCGGGAGGAAGGCGGTACTTC. The chain links TRBV27 to TRBJ2-7, with 7 bases matching TRBD2. The germline V gene has CDR1 MNHEY and CDR2 SMNVEV (reference sequence). With 4 bases clipped from V and 12 bases from J, the junction kept 15 bases outside the gene matches. This CDR3 is 14 amino acids long.

This clone rates as medium-sized. V gene TRBV20-1 combines with J gene TRBJ2-7, with 12 nucleotides matching TRBD2. The ends lost 6 bases at V and 7 bases at J; junction bases unmatched: 7. Looked up from germline, CDR1 is DFQATT and CDR2 is SNEGSKA (reference sequence). The CDR3 length is 13 residues. The CDR3 DNA reads as TGCAGTGCCCAGACTAGCGGGAGTGGAGAGCAGTACTTC. This encodes CSAQTSGSGEQYF.